This entry lists 21 T cell receptor beta chains sequenced from one sample in a study of radiotherapy plus CTLA-4 blockade in lung cancer. Only in-frame clones appear in the TCRdb table, and some are missing; sequencing was by immunoSEQ multiplex PCR. The table records 45,000 to 60,000 clones, 65% to 80% of them present only once. The sample in question was peripheral blood, obtained from a patient treated with radiotherapy plus ipilimumab. The receptors derive from a human donor with non-small cell lung cancer whose response to radiotherapy plus ipilimumab could not be evaluated.

CDR3 DNA: TGTGCCACGCGGGAGTCGTCAGGAAACACCATATATTTT. Its translation is CATRESSGNTIYF. The genes are TRBV6-6 and TRBJ1-3; D is undetermined. This CDR3 comprises 13 residues. Germline V CDR1 and CDR2: MNHNY, SVGAGI (reference sequence). Deletions cut 10 bases from V and 4 bases from J, with 14 bases between.

This clone was observed a single time. The chain links TRBV9 to TRBJ2-3; unclear D gene. The CDR3 is made up of 18 amino acids. The V gene's germline CDR1 is SGDLS and CDR2 YYNGEE. Trimming removed 3 bases from V and 0 bases from J, with 20 bases in between. In DNA, the CDR3 is TGTGCCAGCAGCGCCTCCTCCGCGGAATCGACTAGCACAGATACGCAGTATTTT. Protein sequence: CASSASSAESTSTDTQYF.

The gene calls are TRBV6-5 and TRBJ1-3; 9 nucleotides agree with TRBD1. The trim removed 4 bases at V and 3 bases at J, leaving 4 bases unmatched. Germline V lookup: CDR1 MNHEY, CDR2 SVGAGI. This CDR3 comprises 15 residues. The CDR3 is CASSSGQGGGNTIYF. CDR3 coding DNA: TGTGCCAGCAGTTCGGGACAGGGTGGTGGAAACACCATATATTTT.

V and J are TRBV28 and TRBJ2-6; D unclear. The CDR3 is 15 amino acids. Trimming left V 5 bases short and J 0 bases short, with 8 bases between. Germline CDR1 reads MDHEN; CDR2 reads SYDVKM. The CDR3 DNA is TGTGCCAGCAGTCCCGCCGGCTCTGGGGCCAACGTCCTGACTTTC. Translated, it gives CASSPAGSGANVLTF. Full variable domain (outside the CDR3, taken from reference TRBV28 and TRBJ2-6): DVKVTQSSRYLVKRTGEKVFLECVQDMDHENMFWYRQDPGLGLRLIYFSYDVKMKEKGDIPEGYSVSREKKERFSLILESASTNQTSMYLCASSPAGSGANVLTFGAGSRLTVL.

The CDR3 DNA reads TGTGCCAGCTCACCGAGAACTAACTATGGCTACACCTTC. It encodes CASSPRTNYGYTF. The chain links TRBV18 to TRBJ1-2; D is unresolved. This CDR3 is built from 13 residues. Germline lookup yields CDR1 KGHSH and CDR2 LQKENI. V lost 3 bases and J 0 bases, leaving 5 bases between the germline ends.

The V gene is TRBV7-9, the J gene TRBJ2-7; 12 positions match TRBD2. This CDR3 has 14 amino acids. The trim removed 3 bases at V and 5 bases at J, leaving 2 bases unmatched. Germline CDR1 reads SEHNR; CDR2 reads FQNEAQ (reference sequence). The CDR3 region is CASSFRTSGNEQYF. In DNA form, the CDR3 reads TGTGCCAGCAGCTTTCGGACTAGCGGGAACGAGCAGTACTTC. The complete variable domain, with remaining parts taken from reference TRBV7-9 and TRBJ2-7, reads DTGVSQNPRHKITKRGQNVTFRCDPISEHNRLYWYRQTLGQGPEFLTYFQNEAQLEKSRLLSDRFSAERPKGSFSTLEIQRTEQGDSAMYLCASSFRTSGNEQYFGPGTRLTVT.

The CDR3: CASSPGRLAYEQYF. For the CDR3, the DNA is TGTGCCAGCAGCCCCGGAAGACTAGCCTACGAGCAGTACTTC. The chain links TRBV9 to TRBJ2-7; D possibly corresponds to TRBD2 (6 bases). The CDR3 is 14 amino acids. Germline V gene data show CDR1 as SGDLS and CDR2 as YYNGEE. Deletions cut 4 bases from V and 2 bases from J, with 13 bases between.

The CDR3 loop is CASSLAGTGGFGTQYF. The CDR3 nucleotides are TGTGCCAGCAGCCTCGCCGGGACAGGGGGCTTTGGGACCCAGTACTTC. The chain combines TRBV28 with TRBJ2-5; 12 bases are a match to TRBD1. The CDR3 is made up of 16 amino acids. Trimming removed 6 bases from V and 7 bases from J; junction bases left unmatched: 12. Germline CDR1 MDHEN, CDR2 SYDVKM.

This clone appeared a few times. The chain carries TRBV29-1 and TRBJ2-7; unclear D gene. Trimming cost V 4 bases and J 2 bases, with 12 bases left between them. The length of the CDR3 is 13 residues. Per germline, CDR1 SQVTM and CDR2 ANQGSEA. The CDR3 reads CSVAGQSPYEQYF. The CDR3 DNA reads as TGCAGCGTTGCGGGTCAATCCCCCTACGAGCAGTACTTC.

The chain combines TRBV28 with TRBJ2-7; D is perhaps TRBD2 (6 bases). Germline assignment: CDR1 MDHEN and CDR2 SYDVKM. The CDR3 is made up of 14 amino acids. V lost 3 bases to trimming and J lost 6 bases, with 15 bases between them. The CDR3 loop reads CASSFVGGMVEQYF. The CDR3 nucleotides read TGTGCCAGCAGTTTCGTTGGGGGGATGGTCGAGCAGTACTTC.

The genes are TRBV5-6 and TRBJ1-4; D gene unclear. The V gene lost 7 bases and the J gene lost 5 bases, with 15 bases spanning the gap. The CDR3 covers 14 residues. The germline V gene has CDR1 SGHDT and CDR2 YYEEEE. CDR3 region: CASQPRSWNEKLFF. The CDR3 coding sequence is TGTGCCAGCCAACCGCGGAGTTGGAATGAAAAACTGTTTTTT.

The chain combines TRBV28 with TRBJ2-1, with 9 bases aligning to TRBD2. There are 15 residues in the CDR3. V was clipped by 6 bases and J by 2 bases; unmatched bases: 5. The germline gives CDR1 MDHEN, CDR2 SYDVKM. The CDR3 DNA follows: TGTGCCAGCAGAAAGCGGGGGGCCACCTACAATGAGCAGTTCTTC. It encodes CASRKRGATYNEQFF.

V and J are TRBV5-4 and TRBJ1-2; tentatively, D is TRBD1 (5 bases). The length of the CDR3 is 15 residues. V lost 6 bases, J lost 2 bases, and 17 bases lay in between. The V gene's germline CDR1 is SGHNT and CDR2 YYREEE (reference sequence). The CDR3 coding sequence is TGTGCCAGCATTATGGGAGGGACGGAGAACTATGGCTACACCTTC. Protein product: CASIMGGTENYGYTF. The whole variable domain, filled in from reference TRBV5-4 and TRBJ1-2, reads ETGVTQSPTHLIKTRGQQVTLRCSSQSGHNTVSWYQQALGQGPQFIFQYYREEENGRGNFPPRFSGLQFPNYSSELNVNALELDDSALYLCASIMGGTENYGYTFGSGTRLTVV.

Only a few counts were recorded for this clone. This chain joins TRBV5-1 and TRBJ1-1; D is possibly TRBD1 (5 bases). V lost 2 bases to trimming and J lost 7 bases, with 12 bases between them. Per the germline V gene, CDR1 is SGHRS and CDR2 is YFSETQ. The CDR3 spans 13 residues. The CDR3 sequence is CASSFGGHLEAFF. The CDR3 DNA reads as TGCGCCAGCAGCTTCGGTGGACACCTTGAAGCTTTCTTT.

J is TRBJ2-1 and V is TRBV25-1; D call uncertain. Germline V gene sequence: CDR1 MGHDK, CDR2 SYGVNS. Trimming removed 0 bases from V and 4 bases from J, with 10 bases in between. The CDR3 has 15 amino acids. CDR3 nucleotides: TGTGCCAGCAGTGAATATACCCCAGGATACAATGAGCAGTTCTTC. This sequence encodes CASSEYTPGYNEQFF. Drawing the rest from reference TRBV25-1 and TRBJ2-1, the complete variable domain is EADIYQTPRYLVIGTGKKITLECSQTMGHDKMYWYQQDPGMELHLIHYSYGVNSTEKGDLSSESTVSRIRTEHFPLTLESARPSHTSQYLCASSEYTPGYNEQFFGPGTRLTVL.

This chain joins TRBV19 and TRBJ2-5, with D tentatively TRBD2 (6 bases). From germline, CDR1 is LNHDA and CDR2 SQIVND (reference sequence). The CDR3 has 13 amino acids. Trimming took off 3 bases at V and 5 bases at J, with 10 bases between the two ends. The CDR3 coding sequence is TGTGCCAGTAGTATGGGACTGTGGGAGACCCAGTACTTC. Translated, it gives CASSMGLWETQYF.

The chain joins TRBV6-1 to TRBJ2-3; 9 bases match TRBD2. The germline gives CDR1 MNHNS, CDR2 SASEGT. V shed 6 bases and J 2 bases; nucleotides not matched to a gene: 3. CDR3 size: 14 residues. CDR3 in DNA: TGTGCCAGCAGAAGGACTAGCGCCACAGATACGCAGTATTTT. Protein sequence: CASRRTSATDTQYF.

The chain has TRBV7-3 and TRBJ2-2; a possible D gene is TRBD1 (6 bases). V was cut by 5 bases and J by 4 bases, with 14 bases left in between. The CDR3 extends over 15 amino acids. The V gene's germline CDR1 is SGHTA and CDR2 FQGTGA. CDR3 sequence (DNA): TGTGCCAGCAGCCTCCGGGACACCCTCACCGGGGAGCTGTTTTTT. Translated, it gives CASSLRDTLTGELFF.

The chain couples TRBV19 to TRBJ2-2, with D maybe TRBD2 (6 bases). V was shortened by 3 bases and J by 2 bases, with 13 bases between the two germline ends. This CDR3 is 16 amino acids long. Germline CDR1 reads LNHDA; CDR2 reads SQIVND (reference sequence). CDR3 protein: CASSIRDSTNTGELFF. The CDR3 DNA is TGTGCCAGTAGTATCCGGGACTCAACCAACACCGGGGAGCTGTTTTTT.

Only one count was recorded for this clone. This chain connects TRBV7-2 to TRBJ2-1, with 10 bases fitting TRBD2. V lost 3 bases and J lost 3; bases outside the gene matches: 2. CDR3 length equals 15 residues. Germline assignment: CDR1 SGHTA and CDR2 FQGNSA. The CDR3 loop is CASSFRTSGYNEQFF. The CDR3 DNA reads as TGTGCCAGCAGCTTCCGGACTAGCGGCTACAATGAGCAGTTCTTC.

The chain recombines TRBV19 with TRBJ1-1; D call uncertain. The V gene lost 1 base and the J gene lost 3 bases, with 12 bases spanning the gap. Germline-derived CDR1 and CDR2 are LNHDA and SQIVND (reference sequence). The CDR3 loop spans 15 amino acids. The CDR3 is CASSIVSAGDTEAFF. For the CDR3, the DNA is TGTGCCAGTAGTATAGTGTCTGCGGGCGACACTGAAGCTTTCTTT.